This entry lists 22 T cell receptor beta chains sequenced from one sample in a study of regulatory and conventional T cells in RAG deficiency (dated by TCRdb to between 2016 and 2019). Before genomic DNA was extracted, conventional CD4+ T cells were isolated from blood as CD25-low CD127-high cells. The library came from the immunoSEQ multiplex PCR assay. TCRdb took this table from immuneACCESS and kept in-frame rearrangements with V and J called. Such tables lack part of the clones; where checked against another copy, unresolved V genes explain under half of the gap, and the rest is unexplained. The table for this sample lists about 50,000 clones; approximately 90% of them were counted only once. Jointly, the top ten make up roughly 0.5% of the sample. The same specimen was also included in a second study, on regulatory T cells. Reported in the second study: The multiplex PCR used 52 forward TRBV primers and 13 reverse TRBJ primers, with assay-based and computational corrections for amplification bias.

The material sequenced was CD4+ effector T cells sorted from blood. The receptors here all came from a human donor in good health.

The chain carries TRBV7-9 and TRBJ2-1, with 11 positions matching TRBD2. Germline values: CDR1 SEHNR, CDR2 FQNEAQ (reference sequence). The junction had 10 bases not matched to a gene; V was cut back by 5 bases and J by 7 bases. CDR3 size: 16 residues. As DNA, the CDR3 is TGTGCCAGCAGCCAACTGGGTAGCGGGGGGGCGAATGAGCAGTTCTTC. Translated, it gives CASSQLGSGGANEQFF.

The V gene is TRBV7-9, the J gene TRBJ1-6; TRBD1 is a possible D gene (5 bases). The CDR3 totals 14 residues. Trimming took off 9 bases at V and 5 bases at J, with 14 bases between the two ends. Germline V CDR1 and CDR2: SEHNR, FQNEAQ (reference sequence). CDR3 sequence reads: CASNSDRNNSPLHF. DNA of the CDR3: TGTGCCAGTAATTCCGACAGAAATAATTCACCCCTCCACTTT.

This clone was observed a single time. The chain employs TRBV6-1 and TRBJ2-7, with 7 positions matching TRBD1. The CDR3 has 13 residues. J was trimmed by 2 bases and V by 5 bases; bases with no gene match: 3. Germline CDR1 and CDR2: MNHNS and SASEGT. In nucleotides, the CDR3 is TGTGCCAGCAGTTCGGGACAGACCTACGAGCAGTACTTC. It specifies CASSSGQTYEQYF.

The chain carries TRBV4-2 and TRBJ2-1; TRBD2 matches 8 bases. Germline V gene data show CDR1 as LGHNA and CDR2 as YNFKEQ. V was pared by 8 bases and J by 6 bases, with 12 bases of the junction left unmatched. The length of the CDR3 is 15 residues. Written as DNA, the CDR3 is TGTGCCAGCCATTTTGGAATAGCGGGGCGCAATGAGCAGTTCTTC. Encoded protein: CASHFGIAGRNEQFF.

This chain joins TRBV18 and TRBJ2-2, with 8 nucleotides matching TRBD2. CDR1 is KGHSH and CDR2 is LQKENI in the germline V gene. V was pared by 1 base and J by 3 bases, with 4 bases of the junction left unmatched. The CDR3 sequence is 16 residues long. CDR3 residues: CASSPLTREDTGELFF. CDR3 coding DNA: TGTGCCAGCTCACCACTGACGCGGGAGGACACCGGGGAGCTGTTTTTT.

The rearrangement links TRBV18 to TRBJ2-7; 8 bases align to TRBD2. Germline CDR1 reads KGHSH; CDR2 reads LQKENI. The junction had 3 bases not matched to a gene; V was cut back by 2 bases and J by 0 bases. There are 15 residues in the CDR3. In nucleotides, the CDR3 is TGTGCCAGCTCACCAACTAGCGGTAGCTCCTACGAGCAGTACTTC. It translates to CASSPTSGSSYEQYF.

The sample holds one count of this clone. CDR3 protein: CASSLNRGSSYEQYF. In nucleotides, the CDR3 is TGTGCCAGCAGCTTGAACCGGGGGAGTTCCTACGAGCAGTACTTC. The genes are TRBV5-5 and TRBJ2-7; possibly TRBD2 for D (6 bases). Germline CDR1 and CDR2: SGHKS and YYEKEE (reference sequence). The CDR3 has 15 residues. Deletions cut 1 base from V and 1 base from J, with 12 bases between.

The chain couples TRBV30 to TRBJ1-2; maybe TRBD1 (5 bases). V was shortened by 0 bases and J by 0 bases, with 29 bases between the two germline ends. The CDR3 consists of 21 residues. Germline CDR1 reads GTSNPN; CDR2 reads SVGIG (reference sequence). CDR3: CAWSVEYFLQSDILSNYGYTF. The CDR3 coding sequence is TGTGCCTGGAGTGTAGAGTATTTTCTCCAATCGGACATCCTTTCTAACTATGGCTACACCTTC.

This sequence joins TRBV9 and TRBJ1-6; 7 bases fit TRBD1. This CDR3 region has 17 residues. V shed 0 bases and J 7 bases; nucleotides not matched to a gene: 10. Per germline, CDR1 SGDLS and CDR2 YYNGEE. The CDR3 loop reads CASSVGGTEIPNSPLHF. The CDR3 DNA sequence: TGTGCCAGCAGCGTAGGAGGGACAGAAATACCGAATTCACCCCTCCACTTT.

The chain links TRBV28 to TRBJ1-4, with unresolved D. This CDR3 spans 13 amino acids. Germline V gene data show CDR1 as MDHEN and CDR2 as SYDVKM. V lost 5 bases to trimming and J lost 4 bases, with 8 bases between them. The CDR3 DNA reads TGTGCCAGCAGTCCAAAATATAATGAAAAACTGTTTTTT. Translating gives CASSPKYNEKLFF.

The chain links TRBV5-4 to TRBJ2-5; 7 nucleotides match TRBD2. Germline CDR1 is SGHNT and CDR2 is YYREEE (reference sequence). The CDR3 is 14 residues long. V trimming: 4 bases; J trimming: 0 bases; junction bases outside the gene matches: 3. The CDR3 sequence: CASSTGTNQETQYF. The DNA for the CDR3 is TGTGCCAGCAGCACCGGGACTAACCAAGAGACCCAGTACTTC.

V gene TRBV28 combines with J gene TRBJ2-5, with 7 nucleotides matching TRBD1. The CDR3 spans 13 residues. Trimming removed 5 bases from V and 7 bases from J; junction bases left unmatched: 7. Germline V lookup: CDR1 MDHEN, CDR2 SYDVKM. The DNA of the CDR3 is TGTGCCAGCAGTAGAGGACCAGGGGGGACCCAGTACTTC. Its translation: CASSRGPGGTQYF.

The chain combines TRBV4-2 with TRBJ2-1; 10 positions match TRBD2. This CDR3 is 16 amino acids long. Germline V CDR1 and CDR2: LGHNA, YNFKEQ. V lost 2 bases and J lost 5; bases outside the gene matches: 6. The CDR3 here is CASSQPGLAVHNEQFF. CDR3 nucleotide sequence: TGTGCCAGCAGCCAACCAGGACTAGCGGTACACAATGAGCAGTTCTTC.

The chain carries TRBV9 and TRBJ1-2, with 7 bases lining up with TRBD1. The CDR3 spans 14 residues. Losses at the gene ends were 4 bases for V and 0 bases for J; bases not matched to a gene: 3. Germline-derived CDR1 and CDR2 are SGDLS and YYNGEE. The CDR3 nucleotides read TGTGCCAGCAGCCCAGGGACAGCTAACTATGGCTACACCTTC. This encodes CASSPGTANYGYTF. Using reference TRBV9 and TRBJ1-2 for the parts outside the CDR3, the full variable domain is DSGVTQTPKHLITATGQRVTLRCSPRSGDLSVYWYQQSLDQGLQFLIQYYNGEERAKGNILERFSAQQFPDLHSELNLSSLELGDSALYFCASSPGTANYGYTFGSGTRLTVV.

The chain recombines TRBV7-8 with TRBJ2-5; D is possibly TRBD2 (5 bases). Germline assignment: CDR1 SGHVS and CDR2 FQNEAQ. There are 13 residues in the CDR3. Between the trimmed V and J ends, which lost 7 bases and 1 base, there was a span of 10 bases. The DNA of the CDR3 is TGTGCCAGCAAGTTGAGCGGCCAAGAGACCCAGTACTTC. As protein: CASKLSGQETQYF.

The V call is TRBV6-5, the J call TRBJ1-5; 9 nucleotides line up with TRBD1. Germline assignment: CDR1 MNHEY and CDR2 SVGAGI. Trimming cost V 6 bases and J 7 bases; bases outside gene matches: 7. The CDR3 totals 14 residues. The CDR3 here is CASRGNRGHQPQHF. CDR3 bases: TGTGCCAGCAGGGGAAACAGGGGGCACCAGCCCCAGCATTTT.

The rearrangement links TRBV5-1 to TRBJ1-1; TRBD1 aligns across 8 bases. Germline V gives CDR1 SGHRS, CDR2 YFSETQ. V lost 4 bases to trimming and J lost 0 bases; unmatched junction nucleotides: 17. The CDR3 totals 19 residues. The DNA of the CDR3 is TGCGCCAGCAGCAAGCTTAGCATCGGACAGGGTGTTATGAACACTGAAGCTTTCTTT. This encodes CASSKLSIGQGVMNTEAFF.

The J gene is TRBJ2-5, the V gene TRBV2; D may be TRBD1 (6 bases). V dropped 5 bases and J dropped 1 base, with 20 bases sitting between them. The CDR3 length is 17 residues. Germline V gives CDR1 SNHLY, CDR2 FYNNEI. The CDR3 bases are TGTGCCAGCAGTAATCCCCCGGACAGCAAGTTCCAAGAGACCCAGTACTTC. Protein sequence: CASSNPPDSKFQETQYF.

The chain employs TRBV6-6 and TRBJ1-4, with 9 nucleotides matching TRBD1. J gave up 4 bases and V 6 bases, and 6 bases lay outside the gene matches. CDR1 is MNHNY and CDR2 is SVGAGI in the germline V gene (reference sequence). The CDR3 spans 15 residues. CDR3: CASRPDRGNNEKLFF. The CDR3 nucleotides read TGTGCCAGCAGACCTGACAGGGGGAATAATGAAAAACTGTTTTTT.

This chain links TRBV19 with TRBJ1-5; D unclear. The CDR3 is 13 residues long. V dropped 5 bases and J dropped 5 bases, with 10 bases sitting between them. Per germline, CDR1 LNHDA and CDR2 SQIVND (reference sequence). The CDR3 loop is CASSGGRDQPQHF. The DNA for the CDR3 is TGTGCCAGTAGTGGAGGGAGGGATCAGCCCCAGCATTTT.

The rearrangement links TRBV5-1 to TRBJ1-2; perhaps TRBD1 as D (5 bases). This CDR3 has 15 amino acids. With 3 bases removed from V and 0 bases from J, the gap between germline ends came to 12 bases. The germline V gene encodes CDR1 SGHRS and CDR2 YFSETQ. The CDR3 is CASSSQTAANYGYTF. For the CDR3, the DNA is TGCGCCAGCAGCTCTCAGACAGCAGCTAACTATGGCTACACCTTC.

The chain uses TRBV7-9 and TRBJ1-3; TRBD1 is a possible D gene (5 bases). Looked up from germline, CDR1 is SEHNR and CDR2 is FQNEAQ (reference sequence). Deletions cut 8 bases from V and 2 bases from J, with 13 bases between. The CDR3 has 14 residues. The CDR3 coding sequence is TGTGCCAGCGCCCCAGAACAGGCTGGAAACACCATATATTTT. It yields the protein CASAPEQAGNTIYF.